A selection of T cell receptor beta chains follows, all from one sample in a study of molecular identifiers for immune sequencing clone quantification. TCRdb used MiXCR to reprocess the PCR reads, holding one entry per CDR3 protein. The sample shows hundreds of thousands of distinct CDR3 sequences, about 25% of them seen only once. Sequencing was done on a sample of naive CD8+ T cells from blood, with Jurkat cell RNA spiked in. These receptor sequences come from a human donor in good health. Some libraries in this study had Jurkat cell RNA spiked in. CDR3s include the opening cysteine and the closing phenylalanine or tryptophan. The D gene is left open where the match is weak. Clone size is shown for a subset of rows, as once, few, many or a class of expanded clone.

many	TRBV12-3/TRBV12-4	NA	TRBJ2-3	TGTGCCAGCAGTCTGGGACACCCGAGCACAGATACGCAGTATTTT	CASSLGHPSTDTQYF
NA	TRBV18	NA	TRBJ2-1	TGTGCCAGCTCACCATGGGACCCCCTTTCCTACAATGAGCAGTTCTTC	CASSPWDPLSYNEQFF
few	TRBV10-1	TRBD1	TRBJ2-7	TGCGCCAGCAGCCCCGGACAGGGGCTAGAAGAGCAGTACTTC	CASSPGQGLEEQYF
many	TRBV2	NA	TRBJ1-1	TGTGCCAGCGTTTCGAACACTGAAGCTTTCTTT	CASVSNTEAFF
few	TRBV20-1	TRBD2	TRBJ2-3	TGCAGTGCTATAGATTCCGGGTCTAGCGGGAGGACTAGCACAGATACGCAGTATTTT	CSAIDSGSSGRTSTDTQYF
many	TRBV20-1	TRBD1	TRBJ2-7	TGCAGTGCTAGCAGGACAGGGCGGTCCTACGAGCAGTACTTC	CSASRTGRSYEQYF
NA	TRBV7-6	NA	TRBJ2-2	TGTGCCAGCAGCTTAGCGGTCTCCACCGGGGAGCTGTTTTTT	CASSLAVSTGELFF
many	TRBV20-1	NA	TRBJ2-7	TGCAGTGCTAGAAGCCTCGAGGGGATTGCCTACGAGCAGTACTTC	CSARSLEGIAYEQYF
NA	TRBV19	NA	TRBJ1-5	TGTGCCAGTAGTATAAACACCCCCCCAAGGCAGCCCCAGCATTTT	CASSINTPPRQPQHF
NA	TRBV3-2	NA	TRBJ2-4	TGTGCCAGCAGCCAAGGAAAGTCAGGACCACCTAAAAACATTCAGTACTTC	CASSQGKSGPPKNIQYF
NA	TRBV7-6	NA	TRBJ1-4	TGTGCCAGCAGCTTGGGGTACGGCACAACTGATGAAAAACTGTTTTTT	CASSLGYGTTDEKLFF
NA	TRBV30	TRBD1	TRBJ1-5	TGTGCCTGGAGTTTTGGACAGGGGATCAATCAGCCCCAGCATTTT	CAWSFGQGINQPQHF
NA	TRBV19	TRBD1	TRBJ2-2	TGTGCCACGAAGCAGGGGGTGAACACCGGGGAGCCGTTTTTT	CATKQGVNTGEPFF
many	TRBV30	TRBD2	TRBJ2-7	TGTGCCTGGAGTCTGAGGGAGGGCCTCTACGAGCAGTACTTC	CAWSLREGLYEQYF
NA	TRBV4-3	NA	TRBJ2-7	TGCGCCAGCAGCCAAGATGGGAGGGGGCCCTCCTACGAGCAGTACTTC	CASSQDGRGPSYEQYF
many	TRBV7-9	TRBD2	TRBJ2-7	TGTGCCAGCAGCTCTCTCGCGGGAGGATCCGAGCAGTACTTC	CASSSLAGGSEQYF
many	TRBV27	NA	TRBJ1-1	TGTGCCAGCAGCAATATCGCGTCTGAAGCTTTCTTT	CASSNIASEAFF
few	TRBV27	NA	TRBJ2-7	TGTGCCAGCAGTTTATTCTGGCAGGGCGTAGAGCAGTACTTC	CASSLFWQGVEQYF
NA	TRBV7-9	NA	TRBJ1-1	TGTGCCAGCAGCTTAGCTGTGGGTCCGGGTACTGAAGCTTTCTTT	CASSLAVGPGTEAFF
NA	TRBV4-3	TRBD1	TRBJ1-1	TGCGCCAGCAGCCAAGATGGGCAGGGGGCGAGCACTGAAGCTTTCTTT	CASSQDGQGASTEAFF
many	TRBV7-9	TRBD2	TRBJ2-1	TGTGCCAGCAGCTTAGGCTCAGCGGGAGGTCCCGGGTACAATGAGCAGTTCTTC	CASSLGSAGGPGYNEQFF
few	TRBV11-1	NA	TRBJ2-7	TGTGCCAGCAGCCCCTGGAGGGGCGAGCAGTACTTC	CASSPWRGEQYF
NA	TRBV4-2	TRBD2	TRBJ2-1	TGTGCCAGCAGCACACAAGCGGGAGGTCGGAGCAATGAGCAGTTCTTC	CASSTQAGGRSNEQFF
many	TRBV11-2	NA	TRBJ2-3	TGTGCCAGCAGCTTAATCCGCACAGATACGCAGTATTTT	CASSLIRTDTQYF
many	TRBV27	NA	TRBJ2-3	TGTGCCAGCAGTTTTTTCTCGGCGTCGACAGATACGCAGTATTTT	CASSFFSASTDTQYF
many	TRBV4-2	NA	TRBJ2-7	TGTGCCAGCAGCCAATATCTGGCCTACGAGCAGTACTTC	CASSQYLAYEQYF
NA	TRBV6-2/TRBV6-3	NA	TRBJ2-7	TGTGCCAGCGGCGGGACGGCCTACGAGCCGTACTTC	CASGGTAYEPYF
NA	TRBV6-4	TRBD2	TRBJ2-3	TGTGCCAGCAGTGAACGGGGGACTAGCGGGAGAAGTCCCACAGATACGCAGTATTTT	CASSERGTSGRSPTDTQYF
NA	TRBV28	NA	TRBJ1-1	TGTGCCAGCAGTTTATCGGCAGGGCTGAGAGTTTCTGCTTTCTTT	CASSLSAGLRVSAFF
few	TRBV27	NA	TRBJ2-3	TGTGCCAGCAGTCCCCAGGAGCTTTTCACAGATACGCAGTATTTT	CASSPQELFTDTQYF
NA	TRBV10-3	TRBD1	TRBJ2-7	TGTGCCATCAGTGAGCCCGGGACAGGTTTCTACGAGCAGTACTTC	CAISEPGTGFYEQYF
few	TRBV6-5	TRBD2	TRBJ2-7	TGTGCCAGCAGTTACGGTCAGGGACTAGCGGGAGGTGAGCAGTACTTC	CASSYGQGLAGGEQYF
many	TRBV5-4	NA	TRBJ2-3	TGTGCCAGCAGCGCACAGGGTAGCGGCACAGATACGCAGTATTTT	CASSAQGSGTDTQYF
few	TRBV7-9	TRBD1	TRBJ2-2	TGTGCCAGCAGCTTTGGGACAGCTGGAGGCGGGGAGCTGTTTTTT	CASSFGTAGGGELFF
NA	TRBV10-3	NA	TRBJ2-7	TGTGCCATCAGTGTGTTGGGGGAGTCCCACGAGCAGTACTTC	CAISVLGESHEQYF
many	TRBV19	NA	TRBJ2-7	TGTGCCAGTAGTATAAGGACAGACTACGAGCAGTACTTC	CASSIRTDYEQYF
NA	TRBV11-2	NA	TRBJ2-1	TGTGCCAGCAGCGGATGGGTCAATGAGCAGTTCTTC	CASSGWVNEQFF
NA	TRBV9	TRBD1	TRBJ2-7	TGTGCCAGCAGCGATGGGGACAGGCCTGCCTACGAGCAGTACTTC	CASSDGDRPAYEQYF
few	TRBV11-2	NA	TRBJ2-1	TGTGCCAGCAGCTTAGATGGAGCAATTGAGCAGTTCTTC	CASSLDGAIEQFF
NA	TRBV4-2	TRBD2	TRBJ2-7	TGTGCCAGCAGCCAAGAAAGTAGGATAGCGGGGGACGAGCAGTACTTC	CASSQESRIAGDEQYF
NA	TRBV4-1	TRBD2	TRBJ2-1	TGCGCCAGCAGCCAAGAGTCGCGGGAGGGAAGCTCCTACAATGAGCAGTTCTTC	CASSQESREGSSYNEQFF
NA	TRBV5-4	NA	TRBJ2-7	TGTGCCAGCCGCCCAGGGACTTCCTACGAGCAGTACTTC	CASRPGTSYEQYF
few	TRBV7-9	NA	TRBJ2-3	TGTGCCAGCAACTTACCGTCAGACAGTACAGATACGCAGTATTTT	CASNLPSDSTDTQYF
many	TRBV2	NA	TRBJ2-2	TGTGCCAGCAGTGCCGACTACCCAGTGAACACCGGGGAGCTGTTTTTT	CASSADYPVNTGELFF
many	TRBV7-9	TRBD2	TRBJ2-3	TGTGCCAGCAGCGCTACTAGCGGGGGAGGGGGAGATACGCAGTATTTT	CASSATSGGGGDTQYF
many	TRBV28	NA	TRBJ2-7	TGTGCCAGCAGTCGCCCGGGATTACAGCCCTCCTACGAGCAGTACTTC	CASSRPGLQPSYEQYF
NA	TRBV4-1	NA	TRBJ2-7	TGCGCCAGCAGCCAAGAGGCGACCCAAACAGTCTACGAGCAGTACTTC	CASSQEATQTVYEQYF
many	TRBV23-1	TRBD2	TRBJ2-2	TGCGCCAGCAGTCAAAAACGACTAGCGGGGCGGAGGGACTGTCGTGTCGGGGAGCTGTTTTTT	CASSQKRLAGRRDCRVGELFF
few	TRBV6-2/TRBV6-3	TRBD1	TRBJ2-5	TGTGCCAGCAGACCCCTACCGGGACAGGGGAAAGAGACCCAGTACTTC	CASRPLPGQGKETQYF
many	TRBV7-9	NA	TRBJ1-1	TGTGCCAGCAGCCCCCCGGTGGGGGAAAAACAAGCTTTCTTT	CASSPPVGEKQAFF
NA	TRBV21-1	NA	TRBJ2-5	TGTGCCAGCAGCAAGGCCCCGGGACGGACGACTAGCGACCCTGGAGAGACCCAGTACTTC	CASSKAPGRTTSDPGETQYF
NA	TRBV29-1	NA	TRBJ2-5	TGCAGCGTTGTGCTCCTGGGGGTGGGACAAGAGACCCAGTACTTC	CSVVLLGVGQETQYF
NA	TRBV19	TRBD1	TRBJ2-5	TGTGCCAGTAGTATAACTACAGGGGATTATACCCAAGAGACCCAGTACTTC	CASSITTGDYTQETQYF